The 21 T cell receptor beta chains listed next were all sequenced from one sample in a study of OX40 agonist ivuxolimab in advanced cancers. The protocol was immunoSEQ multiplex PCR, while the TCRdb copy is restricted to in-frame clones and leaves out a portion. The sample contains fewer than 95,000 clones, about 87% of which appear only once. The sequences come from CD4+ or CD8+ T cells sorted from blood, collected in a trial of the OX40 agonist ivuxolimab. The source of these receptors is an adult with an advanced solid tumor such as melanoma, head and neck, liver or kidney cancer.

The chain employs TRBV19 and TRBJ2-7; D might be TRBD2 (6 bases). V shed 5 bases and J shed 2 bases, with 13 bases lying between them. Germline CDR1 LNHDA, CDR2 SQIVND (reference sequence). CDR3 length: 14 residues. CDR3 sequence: CASSRGTVAYEQYF. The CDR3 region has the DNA TGTGCCAGTAGTCGCGGGACGGTCGCCTACGAGCAGTACTTC.

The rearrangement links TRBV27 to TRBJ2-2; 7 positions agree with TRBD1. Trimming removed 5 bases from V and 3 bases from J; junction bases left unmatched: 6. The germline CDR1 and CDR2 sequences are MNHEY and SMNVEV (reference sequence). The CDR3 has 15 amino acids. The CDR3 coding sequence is TGTGCCAGCAGTCCTGGGGGACAGCACACCGGGGAGCTGTTTTTT. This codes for CASSPGGQHTGELFF.

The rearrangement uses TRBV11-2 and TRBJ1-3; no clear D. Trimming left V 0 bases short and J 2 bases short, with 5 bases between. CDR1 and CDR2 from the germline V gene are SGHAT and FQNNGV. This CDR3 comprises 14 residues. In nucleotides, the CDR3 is TGTGCCAGCAGCTTAGAGGGGACTGGAAACACCATATATTTT. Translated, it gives CASSLEGTGNTIYF. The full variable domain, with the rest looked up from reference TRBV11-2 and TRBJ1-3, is EAGVAQSPRYKIIEKRQSVAFWCNPISGHATLYWYQQILGQGPKLLIQFQNNGVVDDSQLPKDRFSAERLKGVDSTLKIQPAKLEDSAVYLCASSLEGTGNTIYFGEGSWLTVV.

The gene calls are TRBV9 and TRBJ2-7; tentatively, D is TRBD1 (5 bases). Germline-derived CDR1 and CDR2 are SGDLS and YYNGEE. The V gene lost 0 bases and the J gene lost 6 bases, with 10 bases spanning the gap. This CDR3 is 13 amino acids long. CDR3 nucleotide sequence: TGTGCCAGCAGCGTAGCAGGGCCGTCCGAGCAGTACTTC. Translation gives CASSVAGPSEQYF.

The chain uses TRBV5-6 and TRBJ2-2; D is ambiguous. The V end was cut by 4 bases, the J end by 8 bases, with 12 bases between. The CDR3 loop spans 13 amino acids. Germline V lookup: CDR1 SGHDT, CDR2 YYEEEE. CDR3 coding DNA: TGTGCCAGCAGCCCCGCTATCGCTGGGGAGCTGTTTTTT. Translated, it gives CASSPAIAGELFF. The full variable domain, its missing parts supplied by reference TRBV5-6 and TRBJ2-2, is DAGVTQSPTHLIKTRGQQVTLRCSPKSGHDTVSWYQQALGQGPQFIFQYYEEEERQRGNFPDRFSGHQFPNYSSELNVNALLLGDSALYLCASSPAIAGELFFGEGSRLTVL.

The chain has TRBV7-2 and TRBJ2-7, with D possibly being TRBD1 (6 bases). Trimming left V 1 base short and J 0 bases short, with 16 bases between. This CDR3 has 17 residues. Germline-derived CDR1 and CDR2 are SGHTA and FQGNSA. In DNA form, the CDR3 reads TGTGCCAGCAGCTTAGTCGCAGGGGCGAGGAGCTCCTACGAGCAGTACTTC. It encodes CASSLVAGARSSYEQYF.

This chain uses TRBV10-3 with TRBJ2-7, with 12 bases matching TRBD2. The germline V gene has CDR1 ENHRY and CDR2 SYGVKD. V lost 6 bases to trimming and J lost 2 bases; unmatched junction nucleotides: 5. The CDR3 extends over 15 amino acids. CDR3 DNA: TGTGCCATCAGGGGCACTAGCGGGAGGACCTACGAGCAGTACTTC. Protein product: CAIRGTSGRTYEQYF.

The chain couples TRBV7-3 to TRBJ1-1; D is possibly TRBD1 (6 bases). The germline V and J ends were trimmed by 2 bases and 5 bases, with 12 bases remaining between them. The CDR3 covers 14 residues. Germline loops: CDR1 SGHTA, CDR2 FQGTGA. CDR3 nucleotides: TGTGCCAGCAGCTTAGGGGGGGCGCGAACTGAAGCTTTCTTT. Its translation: CASSLGGARTEAFF. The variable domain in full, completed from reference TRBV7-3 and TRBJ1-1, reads GAGVSQTPSNKVTEKGKYVELRCDPISGHTALYWYRQSLGQGPEFLIYFQGTGAADDSGLPNDRFFAVRPEGSVSTLKIQRTERGDSAVYLCASSLGGARTEAFFGQGTRLTVV.

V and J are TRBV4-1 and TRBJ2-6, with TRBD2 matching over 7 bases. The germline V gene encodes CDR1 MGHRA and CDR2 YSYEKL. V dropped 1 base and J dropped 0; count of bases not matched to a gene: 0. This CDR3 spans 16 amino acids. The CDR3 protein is CASSQGTSSGANVLTF. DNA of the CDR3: TGCGCCAGCAGCCAAGGGACTAGCTCTGGGGCCAACGTCCTGACTTTC.

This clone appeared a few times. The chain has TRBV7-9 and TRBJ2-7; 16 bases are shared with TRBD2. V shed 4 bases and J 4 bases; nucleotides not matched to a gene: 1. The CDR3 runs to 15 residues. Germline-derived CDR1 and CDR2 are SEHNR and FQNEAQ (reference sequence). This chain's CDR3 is CASSSGLAGGYEQYF. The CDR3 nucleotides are TGTGCCAGCAGCTCGGGACTAGCGGGAGGGTACGAGCAGTACTTC.

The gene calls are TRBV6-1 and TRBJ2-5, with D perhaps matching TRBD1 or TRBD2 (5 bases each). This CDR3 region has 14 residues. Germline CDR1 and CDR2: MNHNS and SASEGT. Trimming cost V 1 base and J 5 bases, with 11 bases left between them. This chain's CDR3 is CASSEGGSVETQYF. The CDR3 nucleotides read TGTGCCAGCAGTGAAGGGGGGAGCGTCGAGACCCAGTACTTC.

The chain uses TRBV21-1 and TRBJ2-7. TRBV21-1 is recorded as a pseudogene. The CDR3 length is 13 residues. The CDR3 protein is CASSRGQDYEQYF. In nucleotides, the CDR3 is TGTGCCAGCAGCAGAGGCCAGGATTACGAGCAGTACTTC.

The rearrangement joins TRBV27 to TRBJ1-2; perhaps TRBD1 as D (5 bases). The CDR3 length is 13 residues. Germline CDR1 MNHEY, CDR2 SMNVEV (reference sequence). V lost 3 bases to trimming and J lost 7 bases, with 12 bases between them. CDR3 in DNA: TGTGCCAGCAGTTTGCAGGGTTCGGGTGGCTACACCTTC. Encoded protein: CASSLQGSGGYTF.

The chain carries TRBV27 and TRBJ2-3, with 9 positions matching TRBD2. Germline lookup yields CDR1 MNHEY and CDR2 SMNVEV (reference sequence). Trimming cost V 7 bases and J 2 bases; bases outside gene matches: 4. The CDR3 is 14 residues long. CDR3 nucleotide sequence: TGTGCCAGCACCGGGACTAGCATCACAGATACGCAGTATTTT. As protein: CASTGTSITDTQYF.

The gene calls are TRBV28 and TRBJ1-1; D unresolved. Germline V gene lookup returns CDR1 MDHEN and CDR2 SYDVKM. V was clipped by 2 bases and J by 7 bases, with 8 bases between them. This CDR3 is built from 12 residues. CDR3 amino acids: CASSLVLSEAFF. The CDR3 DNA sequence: TGTGCCAGCAGTTTAGTCCTTAGTGAAGCTTTCTTT.

The CDR3 loop is CASSPPAGGQGNEQFF. The DNA for the CDR3 is TGTGCCAGCTCACCACCTGCAGGGGGCCAGGGCAATGAGCAGTTCTTC. The chain uses TRBV18 and TRBJ2-1, with TRBD1 matching 8 bases. This CDR3 has 16 residues. Germline trimming cut 0 bases from V and 6 bases from J; bases unmatched to any gene: 7. Germline values: CDR1 KGHSH, CDR2 LQKENI.

This chain's CDR3 is CASSFRGSSYEQYF. The CDR3, as DNA: TGTGCCAGCAGTTTTCGCGGGAGCTCCTACGAGCAGTACTTC. V is TRBV27 and J is TRBJ2-7; 7 bases are shared with TRBD2. V shed 3 bases, J shed 0 bases, and the junction held 2 bases outside the gene matches. From germline, CDR1 is MNHEY and CDR2 SMNVEV (reference sequence). The CDR3 length is 14 residues.

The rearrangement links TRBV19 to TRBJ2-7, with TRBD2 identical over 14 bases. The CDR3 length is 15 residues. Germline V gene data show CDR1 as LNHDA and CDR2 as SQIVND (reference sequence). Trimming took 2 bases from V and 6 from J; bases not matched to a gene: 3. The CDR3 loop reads CASSISGLAGVEQYF. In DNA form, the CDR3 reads TGTGCCAGTAGTATATCGGGACTAGCGGGAGTCGAGCAGTACTTC.

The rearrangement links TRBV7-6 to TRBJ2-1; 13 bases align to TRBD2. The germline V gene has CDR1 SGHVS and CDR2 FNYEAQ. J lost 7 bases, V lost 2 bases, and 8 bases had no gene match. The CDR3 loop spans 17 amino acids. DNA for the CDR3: TGTGCCAGCAGCTTAAGCCCGACTAGCGGGAGGCAGAATGAGCAGTTCTTC. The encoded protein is CASSLSPTSGRQNEQFF.

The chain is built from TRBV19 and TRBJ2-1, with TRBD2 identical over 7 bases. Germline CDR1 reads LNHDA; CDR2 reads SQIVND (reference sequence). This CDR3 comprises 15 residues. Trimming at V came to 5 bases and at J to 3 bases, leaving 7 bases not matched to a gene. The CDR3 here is CASSVSGTYYNEQFF. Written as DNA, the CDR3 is TGTGCCAGTAGTGTCAGCGGGACCTACTACAATGAGCAGTTCTTC.

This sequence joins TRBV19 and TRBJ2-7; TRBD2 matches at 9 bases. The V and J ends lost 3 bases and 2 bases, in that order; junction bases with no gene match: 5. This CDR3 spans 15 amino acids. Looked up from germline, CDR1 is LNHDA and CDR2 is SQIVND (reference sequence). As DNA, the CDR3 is TGTGCCAGTAGTATTGGGCTAGCGGGGACCTACGAGCAGTACTTC. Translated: CASSIGLAGTYEQYF.